The T cell receptor (beta chain) described here comes from a study of blood T cell repertoires in COVID-19. Study as a whole: Italy, Spain and the United States were the sources of the convalescent and acute COVID-19 samples. Sources were T cells, B-cell-depleted T cells, or PBMCs; the material itself was cDNA or gDNA.

Per the original methods: Reference gene primer amplification yielded estimated nucleated cell counts. Using immunoSEQ multiplex PCR, the repertoire was profiled, and TCRdb retains in-frame clones only, with some absent. Clonal size and the V and J genes are those of that table, whereas D and trimming came from the DNA. Altogether about 220,000 clones are present, around 83% being singletons, with the ten largest covering approximately 10%. This receptor was taken from a man in his fifties with active or convalescent COVID-19. Source material: peripheral blood.

CDR3 protein: CASSISGSGPEAFF. For the CDR3, the DNA is TGTGCCAGTAGTATCTCGGGAAGTGGGCCTGAAGCTTTCTTT. This rearrangement joins TRBV19 to TRBJ1-1, with D unclear. Germline V gene data show CDR1 as LNHDA and CDR2 as SQIVND (reference sequence). The CDR3 is 14 amino acids. The germline V and J ends were trimmed by 3 bases and 6 bases, with 14 bases remaining between them. Filled out from reference TRBV19 and TRBJ1-1, the complete variable domain reads DGGITQSPKYLFRKEGQNVTLSCEQNLNHDAMYWYRQDPGQGLRLIYYSQIVNDFQKGDIAEGYSVSREKKESFPLTVTSAQKNPTAFYLCASSISGSGPEAFFGQGTRLTVV.